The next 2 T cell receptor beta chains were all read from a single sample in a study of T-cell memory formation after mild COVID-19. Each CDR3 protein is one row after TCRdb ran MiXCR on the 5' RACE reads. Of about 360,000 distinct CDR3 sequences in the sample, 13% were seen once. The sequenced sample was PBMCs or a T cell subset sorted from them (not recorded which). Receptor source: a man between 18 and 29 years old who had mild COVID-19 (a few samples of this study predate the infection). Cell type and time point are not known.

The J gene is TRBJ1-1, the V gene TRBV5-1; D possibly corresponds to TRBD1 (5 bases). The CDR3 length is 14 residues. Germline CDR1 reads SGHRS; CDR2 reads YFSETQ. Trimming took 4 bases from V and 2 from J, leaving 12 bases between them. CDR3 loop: CASSQMGPNTEAFF. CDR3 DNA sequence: TGCGCCAGCAGCCAAATGGGACCTAACACTGAAGCTTTCTTT.

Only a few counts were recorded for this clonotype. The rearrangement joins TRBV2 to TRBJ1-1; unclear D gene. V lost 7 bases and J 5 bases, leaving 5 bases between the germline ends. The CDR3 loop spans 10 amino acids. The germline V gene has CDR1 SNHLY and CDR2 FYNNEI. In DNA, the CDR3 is TGTGCCAGCAAGATGACTGAAGCTTTCTTT. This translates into CASKMTEAFF.